These 7 T cell receptor beta chains share one sample of origin, sequenced in a study of blood T cell repertoires in COVID-19. The repertoire was sequenced with immunoSEQ multiplex PCR; TCRdb's copy has only in-frame clones and lacks some. The repertoire consists of tens of thousands of clones, with approximately 71% occurring once and the leading ten covering 4% to 5.5%. The sample was peripheral blood. Source of these receptors: a woman aged 45-65 years with acute or convalescent COVID-19.

The gene calls are TRBV28 and TRBJ1-2; D may be TRBD1 (5 bases). CDR3 length: 13 amino acids. Germline loops: CDR1 MDHEN, CDR2 SYDVKM. V was pared by 5 bases and J by 8 bases, with 15 bases between. This chain's CDR3 is CASSPLQVYGYTF. CDR3 DNA sequence: TGTGCCAGCAGTCCGCTACAGGTCTACGGCTACACCTTC.

This chain connects TRBV20-1 to TRBJ1-2; D is uncertain. Between the trimmed V and J ends, which lost 3 bases and 4 bases, there was a span of 9 bases. CDR3 length equals 12 residues. Germline-derived CDR1 and CDR2 are DFQATT and SNEGSKA (reference sequence). Here the CDR3 reads CSASGGLYGYTF. In nucleotides, the CDR3 is TGCAGTGCTAGTGGAGGCCTCTATGGCTACACCTTC.

The CDR3 reads CASSPPLPQHF. CDR3 DNA sequence: TGTGCCAGTAGTCCCCCTTTACCCCAGCATTTT. This chain connects TRBV19 to TRBJ1-5; D unresolved. The CDR3 contains 11 residues. CDR1 and CDR2 from the germline V gene are LNHDA and SQIVND (reference sequence). The germline V and J ends were trimmed by 5 bases and 10 bases, with 9 bases remaining between them.

This clone was observed at least ten times. The rearrangement joins TRBV19 to TRBJ2-2; the D gene is possibly TRBD1 (6 bases). Germline V gives CDR1 LNHDA, CDR2 SQIVND (reference sequence). The CDR3 extends over 15 amino acids. The germline V and J ends were trimmed by 4 bases and 4 bases, with 13 bases remaining between them. In DNA form, the CDR3 reads TGTGCCAGTAGTAAGACCGGGACACCCACCGGGGAGCTGTTTTTT. Residues: CASSKTGTPTGELFF.

The CDR3 bases are TGTGCCAGTAGTTACAGGGGCGGCACTGAAGCTTTCTTT. It codes for CASSYRGGTEAFF. This chain connects TRBV19 to TRBJ1-1, with TRBD1 matching 7 bases. From germline, CDR1 is LNHDA and CDR2 SQIVND (reference sequence). J was trimmed by 4 bases and V by 5 bases; bases with no gene match: 4. The CDR3 contains 13 residues.

The genes are TRBV3-1 (or the pseudogene TRBV3-2) and TRBJ2-4; 14 bases align to TRBD2. This CDR3 has 15 amino acids. Losses at the gene ends were 4 bases for V and 6 bases for J; bases not matched to a gene: 2. CDR1 and CDR2 (germline): LGHDT, YNNKEL (reference sequence). In nucleotides, the CDR3 is TGTGCCAGCAGCCCGACTAGCGGGGGGGTAAACATTCAGTACTTC. Translation gives CASSPTSGGVNIQYF.

The chain recombines TRBV5-1 with TRBJ2-3; possible D gene TRBD1, 5 bases. There are 14 residues in the CDR3. Germline lookup yields CDR1 SGHRS and CDR2 YFSETQ. V dropped 3 bases and J dropped 5 bases, with 13 bases sitting between them. The CDR3 bases are TGCGCCAGCAGCTCCGCATCAAGGGGAGATACGCAGTATTTT. Its translation is CASSSASRGDTQYF.